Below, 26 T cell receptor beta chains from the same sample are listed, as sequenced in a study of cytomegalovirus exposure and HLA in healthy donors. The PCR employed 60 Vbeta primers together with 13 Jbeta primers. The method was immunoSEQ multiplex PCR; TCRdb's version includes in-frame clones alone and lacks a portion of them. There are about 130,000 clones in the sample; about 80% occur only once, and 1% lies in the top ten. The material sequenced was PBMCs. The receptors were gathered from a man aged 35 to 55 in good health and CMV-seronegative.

The CDR3 sequence: CASSHGGVARDTQYF. The DNA for the CDR3 is TGTGCCAGCAGTCATGGGGGGGTAGCAAGGGATACGCAGTATTTT. V and J are TRBV5-4 and TRBJ2-3, with TRBD2 identical over 7 bases. CDR3 length equals 15 residues. Trimming at V came to 5 bases and at J to 6 bases, leaving 12 bases not matched to a gene. Looked up from germline, CDR1 is SGHNT and CDR2 is YYREEE (reference sequence).

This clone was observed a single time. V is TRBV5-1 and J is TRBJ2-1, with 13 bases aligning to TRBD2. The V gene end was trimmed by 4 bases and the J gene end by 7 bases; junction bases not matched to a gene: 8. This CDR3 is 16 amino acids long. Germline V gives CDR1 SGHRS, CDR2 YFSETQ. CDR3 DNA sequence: TGCGCCAGCAGCAACGGACTAGCGGGAGTTTTGAATGAGCAGTTCTTC. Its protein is CASSNGLAGVLNEQFF.

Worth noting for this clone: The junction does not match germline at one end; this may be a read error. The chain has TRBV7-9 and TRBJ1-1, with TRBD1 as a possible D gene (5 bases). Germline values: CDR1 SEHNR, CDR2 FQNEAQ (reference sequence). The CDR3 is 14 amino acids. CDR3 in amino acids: CASSGGALSLETAF. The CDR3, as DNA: TGTGCCAGCAGCGGAGGGGCTCTTTCTTTGGAGACGGCTTTT.

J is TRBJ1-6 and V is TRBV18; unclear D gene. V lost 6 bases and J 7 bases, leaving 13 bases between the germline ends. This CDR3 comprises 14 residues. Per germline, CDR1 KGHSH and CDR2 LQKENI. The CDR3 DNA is TGTGCCAGCTCCCGGAAGGAGAGCAATTCACCCCTCCACTTT. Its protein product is CASSRKESNSPLHF.

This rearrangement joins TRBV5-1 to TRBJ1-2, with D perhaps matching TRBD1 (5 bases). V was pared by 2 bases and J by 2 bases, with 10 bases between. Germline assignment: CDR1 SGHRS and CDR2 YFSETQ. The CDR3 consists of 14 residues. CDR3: CASSFGGTNYGYTF. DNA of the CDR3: TGCGCCAGCAGCTTCGGGGGGACCAACTATGGCTACACCTTC.

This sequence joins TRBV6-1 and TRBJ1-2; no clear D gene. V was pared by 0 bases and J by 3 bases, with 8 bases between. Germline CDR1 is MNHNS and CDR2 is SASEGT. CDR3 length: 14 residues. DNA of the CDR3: TGTGCCAGCAGTGAAGCGGTGAGATACTATGGCTACACCTTC. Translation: CASSEAVRYYGYTF.

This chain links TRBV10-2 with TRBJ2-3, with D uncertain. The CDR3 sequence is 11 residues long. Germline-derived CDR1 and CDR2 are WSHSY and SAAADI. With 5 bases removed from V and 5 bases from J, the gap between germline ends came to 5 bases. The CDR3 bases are TGCGCCAGCAGTATCCAAGATACGCAGTATTTT. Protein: CASSIQDTQYF.

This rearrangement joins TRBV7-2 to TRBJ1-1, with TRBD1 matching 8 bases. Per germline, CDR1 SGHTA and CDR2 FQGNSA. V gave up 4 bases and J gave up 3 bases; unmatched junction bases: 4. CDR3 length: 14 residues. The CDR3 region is CASSSGGVYTEAFF. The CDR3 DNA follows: TGTGCCAGCAGCTCAGGGGGCGTGTACACTGAAGCTTTCTTT.

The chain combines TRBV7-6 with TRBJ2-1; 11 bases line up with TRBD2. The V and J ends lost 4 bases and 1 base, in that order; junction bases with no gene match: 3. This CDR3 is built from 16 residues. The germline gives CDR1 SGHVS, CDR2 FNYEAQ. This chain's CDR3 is CASSSGLAESYNEQFF. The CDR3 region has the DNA TGTGCCAGCAGCTCGGGACTAGCGGAATCCTACAATGAGCAGTTCTTC.

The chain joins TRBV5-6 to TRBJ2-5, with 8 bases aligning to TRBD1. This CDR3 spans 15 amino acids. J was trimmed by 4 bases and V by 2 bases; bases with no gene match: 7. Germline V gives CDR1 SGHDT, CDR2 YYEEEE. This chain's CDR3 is CASSLLIGQGETQYF. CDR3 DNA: TGTGCCAGCAGCTTACTCATCGGACAGGGAGAGACCCAGTACTTC.

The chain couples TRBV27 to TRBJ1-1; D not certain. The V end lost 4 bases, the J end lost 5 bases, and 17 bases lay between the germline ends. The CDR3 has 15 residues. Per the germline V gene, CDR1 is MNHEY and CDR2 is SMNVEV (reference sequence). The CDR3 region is CASSSSQEWRTEAFF. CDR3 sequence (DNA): TGTGCCAGCAGTTCATCCCAGGAGTGGAGGACTGAAGCTTTCTTT.

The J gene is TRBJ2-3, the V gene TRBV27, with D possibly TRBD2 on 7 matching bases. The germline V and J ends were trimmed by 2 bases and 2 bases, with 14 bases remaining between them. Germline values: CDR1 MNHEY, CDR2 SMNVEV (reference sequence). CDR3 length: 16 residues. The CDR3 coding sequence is TGTGCCAGCAGTTTAATTGCGGGGGCCGTCACAGATACGCAGTATTTT. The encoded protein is CASSLIAGAVTDTQYF.

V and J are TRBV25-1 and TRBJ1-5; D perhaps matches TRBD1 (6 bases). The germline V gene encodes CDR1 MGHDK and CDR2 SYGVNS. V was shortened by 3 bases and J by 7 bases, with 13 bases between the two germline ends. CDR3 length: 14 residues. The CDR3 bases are TGTGCCAGCAGTGACGTCCCAGGGGACCAGCCCCAGCATTTT. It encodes CASSDVPGDQPQHF.

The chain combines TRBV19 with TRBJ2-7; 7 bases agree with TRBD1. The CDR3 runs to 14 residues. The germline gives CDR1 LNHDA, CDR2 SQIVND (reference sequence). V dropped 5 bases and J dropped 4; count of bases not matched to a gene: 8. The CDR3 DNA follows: TGTGCCAGTAGTGAACGACAGGGCGGGTACGAGCAGTACTTC. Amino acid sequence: CASSERQGGYEQYF.

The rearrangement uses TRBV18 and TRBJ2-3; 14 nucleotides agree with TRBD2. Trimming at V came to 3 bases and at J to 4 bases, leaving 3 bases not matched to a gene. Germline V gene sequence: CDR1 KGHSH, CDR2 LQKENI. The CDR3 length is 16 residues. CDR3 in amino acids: CASSPGLAGVSDTQYF. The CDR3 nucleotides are TGTGCCAGCTCACCGGGACTAGCGGGAGTCTCAGATACGCAGTATTTT.

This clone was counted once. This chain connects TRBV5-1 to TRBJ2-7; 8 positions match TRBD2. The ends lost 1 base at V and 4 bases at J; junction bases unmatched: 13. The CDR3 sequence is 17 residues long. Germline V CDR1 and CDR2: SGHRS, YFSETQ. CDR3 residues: CASSLSITGTSEYEQYF. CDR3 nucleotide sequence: TGCGCCAGCAGCTTGTCAATCACCGGGACTAGTGAATACGAGCAGTACTTC.

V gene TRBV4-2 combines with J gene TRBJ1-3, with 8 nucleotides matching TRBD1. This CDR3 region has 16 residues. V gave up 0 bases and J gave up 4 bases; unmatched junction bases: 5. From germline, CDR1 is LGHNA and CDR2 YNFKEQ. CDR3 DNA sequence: TGTGCCAGCAGCCAAGATCCCGGGACAGGAGGAAACACCATATATTTT. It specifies CASSQDPGTGGNTIYF.

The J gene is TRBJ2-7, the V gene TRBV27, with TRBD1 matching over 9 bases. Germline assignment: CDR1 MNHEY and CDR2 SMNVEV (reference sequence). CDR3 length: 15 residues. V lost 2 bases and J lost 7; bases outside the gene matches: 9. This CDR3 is CASSLAGTGSDEQYF. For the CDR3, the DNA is TGTGCCAGCAGTTTAGCCGGGACAGGGTCAGATGAGCAGTACTTC.

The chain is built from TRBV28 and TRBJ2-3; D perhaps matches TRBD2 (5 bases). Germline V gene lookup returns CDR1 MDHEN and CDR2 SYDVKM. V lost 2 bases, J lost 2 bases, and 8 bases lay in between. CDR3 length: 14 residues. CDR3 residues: CASSLPAVTDTQYF. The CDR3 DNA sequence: TGTGCCAGCAGTTTACCAGCGGTCACAGATACGCAGTATTTT.

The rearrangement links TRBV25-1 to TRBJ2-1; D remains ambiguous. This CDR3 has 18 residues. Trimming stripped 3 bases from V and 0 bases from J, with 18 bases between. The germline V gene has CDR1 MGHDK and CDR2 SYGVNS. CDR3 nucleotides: TGTGCCAGCAGTGAGAGTCCGGGTCGGGTCCGCTCCTACAATGAGCAGTTCTTC. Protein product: CASSESPGRVRSYNEQFF. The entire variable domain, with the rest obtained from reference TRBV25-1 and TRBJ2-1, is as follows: EADIYQTPRYLVIGTGKKITLECSQTMGHDKMYWYQQDPGMELHLIHYSYGVNSTEKGDLSSESTVSRIRTEHFPLTLESARPSHTSQYLCASSESPGRVRSYNEQFFGPGTRLTVL.

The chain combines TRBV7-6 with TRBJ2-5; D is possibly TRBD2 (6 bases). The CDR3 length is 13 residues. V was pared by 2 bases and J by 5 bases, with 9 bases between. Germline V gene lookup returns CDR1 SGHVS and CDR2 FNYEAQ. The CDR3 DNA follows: TGTGCCAGCAGCTTAAGCAGCGGGGAGACCCAGTACTTC. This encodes CASSLSSGETQYF.

The CDR3 protein is CASSPPGGADTQYF. Written as DNA, the CDR3 is TGTGCCAGCAGCCCCCCCGGTGGAGCAGATACGCAGTATTTT. J is TRBJ2-3 and V is TRBV7-2; no firm D call. CDR1 is SGHTA and CDR2 is FQGNSA in the germline V gene. CDR3 length equals 14 residues. V lost 5 bases and J lost 4, with 13 bases in between.

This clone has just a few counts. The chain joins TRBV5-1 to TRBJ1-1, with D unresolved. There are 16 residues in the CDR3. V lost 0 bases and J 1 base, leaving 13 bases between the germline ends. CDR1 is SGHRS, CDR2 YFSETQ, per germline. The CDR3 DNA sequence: TGCGCCAGCAGCTTGGAAGTCGGCACAGAGAACACTGAAGCTTTCTTT. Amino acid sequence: CASSLEVGTENTEAFF.

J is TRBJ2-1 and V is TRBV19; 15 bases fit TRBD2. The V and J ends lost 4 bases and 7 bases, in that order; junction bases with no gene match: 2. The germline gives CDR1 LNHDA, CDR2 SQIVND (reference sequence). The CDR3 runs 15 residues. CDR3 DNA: TGTGCCAGTAGTAGGACTAGCGGGAGGGGGAATGAGCAGTTCTTC. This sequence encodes CASSRTSGRGNEQFF.

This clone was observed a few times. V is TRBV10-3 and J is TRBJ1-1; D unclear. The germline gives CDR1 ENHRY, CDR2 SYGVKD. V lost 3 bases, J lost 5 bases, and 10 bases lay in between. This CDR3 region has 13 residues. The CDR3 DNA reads TGTGCCATCAGTGAATTAGACGGGACTGAAGCTTTCTTT. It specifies CAISELDGTEAFF.

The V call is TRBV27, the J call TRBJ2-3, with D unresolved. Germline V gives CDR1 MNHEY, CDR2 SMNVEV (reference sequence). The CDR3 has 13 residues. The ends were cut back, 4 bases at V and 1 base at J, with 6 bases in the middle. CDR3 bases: TGTGCCAGCAGTTCGTTCGGCACAGATACGCAGTATTTT. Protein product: CASSSFGTDTQYF.